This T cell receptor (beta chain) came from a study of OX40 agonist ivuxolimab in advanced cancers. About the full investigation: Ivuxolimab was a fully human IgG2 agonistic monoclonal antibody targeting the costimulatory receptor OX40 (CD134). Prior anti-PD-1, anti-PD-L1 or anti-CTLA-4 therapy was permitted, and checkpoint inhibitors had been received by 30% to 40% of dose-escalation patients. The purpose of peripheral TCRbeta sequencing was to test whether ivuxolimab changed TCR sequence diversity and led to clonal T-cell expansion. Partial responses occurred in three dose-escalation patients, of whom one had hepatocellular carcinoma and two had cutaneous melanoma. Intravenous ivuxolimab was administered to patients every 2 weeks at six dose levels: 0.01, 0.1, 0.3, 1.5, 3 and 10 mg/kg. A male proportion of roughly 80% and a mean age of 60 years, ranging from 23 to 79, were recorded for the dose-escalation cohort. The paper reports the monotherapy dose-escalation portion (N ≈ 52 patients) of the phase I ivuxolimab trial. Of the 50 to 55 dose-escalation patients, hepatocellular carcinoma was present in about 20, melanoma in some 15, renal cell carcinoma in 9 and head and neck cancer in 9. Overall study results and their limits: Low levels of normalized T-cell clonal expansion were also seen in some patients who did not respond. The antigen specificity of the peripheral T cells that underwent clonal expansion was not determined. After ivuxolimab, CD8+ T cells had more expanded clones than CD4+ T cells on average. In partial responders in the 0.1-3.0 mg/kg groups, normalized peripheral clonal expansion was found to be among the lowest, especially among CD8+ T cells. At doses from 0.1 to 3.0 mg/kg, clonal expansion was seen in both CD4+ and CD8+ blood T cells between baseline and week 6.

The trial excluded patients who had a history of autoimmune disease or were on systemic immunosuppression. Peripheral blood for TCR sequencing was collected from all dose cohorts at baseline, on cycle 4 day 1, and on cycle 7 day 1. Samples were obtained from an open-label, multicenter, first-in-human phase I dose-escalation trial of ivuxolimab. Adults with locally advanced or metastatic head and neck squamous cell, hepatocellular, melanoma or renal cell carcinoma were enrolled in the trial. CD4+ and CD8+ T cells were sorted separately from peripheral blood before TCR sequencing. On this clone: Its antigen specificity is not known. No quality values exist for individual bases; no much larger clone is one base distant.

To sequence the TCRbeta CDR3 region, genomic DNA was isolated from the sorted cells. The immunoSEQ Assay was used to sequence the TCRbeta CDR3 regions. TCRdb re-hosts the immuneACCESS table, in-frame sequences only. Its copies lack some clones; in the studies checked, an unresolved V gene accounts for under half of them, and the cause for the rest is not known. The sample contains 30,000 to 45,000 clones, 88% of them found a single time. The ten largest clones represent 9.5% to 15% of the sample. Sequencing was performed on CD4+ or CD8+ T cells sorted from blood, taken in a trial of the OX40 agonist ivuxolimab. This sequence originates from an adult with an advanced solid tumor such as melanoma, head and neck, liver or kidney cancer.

The CDR3 protein: CAWSVESGELFF. The nucleotides read TGTGCCTGGAGTGTAGAGTCCGGGGAGCTGTTTTTT. Recombination connected TRBV30 to TRBJ2-2; no D gene is confidently identified. Inclusive of the bounding cysteine and phenylalanine, the CDR3 is 12 residues long. This entry keeps only the CDR3 DNA: 36 bases, framed from base 1. Relative to germline, V is 0 bases shorter and J is 6 bases shorter, with 5 bases between their ends. Via the germline V gene (reference sequence), CDR1 is GTSNPN and CDR2 SVGIG.